Below are 22 T cell receptor beta chains sequenced from a single sample in a study of CD8 T cells in ankylosing spondylitis. For these receptors, no antigen is known. Each CDR3 protein is one row after TCRdb ran MiXCR on the 5' RACE reads. This table holds about 750,000 distinct CDR3 sequences, under 20% found once. Study-wide results and caveats: Blood of patients with ankylosing spondylitis appeared to be characterized by a TCR beta motif of several highly homologous variants.

Sequencing used blood, either unsorted or a sorted T cell fraction (not recorded which). These receptors all come from a male donor with ankylosing spondylitis.

Many counts were recorded for this clonotype. Sequence at one end of the junction differs from germline and may be a read error. V and J are TRBV7-9 and TRBJ2-5; D is undetermined. CDR1 is SEHNR and CDR2 is FQNEAQ in the germline V gene (reference sequence). CDR3 length: 12 residues. CDR3: CASSSGDETQYF. CDR3 in DNA: TGCGCCAGCAGCTCTGGGGATGAGACCCAGTACTTC.

CDR3 bases: TGTGCCAGCAGCCAATCGATGAGCGAGCAGTACTTC. It is translated as CASSQSMSEQYF. The V and J genes are TRBV4-2 and TRBJ2-7; the D is unclear. Per germline, CDR1 LGHNA and CDR2 YNFKEQ. Trimming cost V 2 bases and J 6 bases, with 8 bases left between them. The CDR3 covers 12 residues.

The gene calls are TRBV5-1 and TRBJ1-3; a weak D match, TRBD1 (6 bases). CDR3 size: 14 residues. Trimming stripped 5 bases from V and 7 bases from J, with 16 bases between. The germline V gene has CDR1 SGHRS and CDR2 YFSETQ. The CDR3 DNA reads as TGCGCCAGCAGGAACGGAGGGGGGACGAACACCATATATTTT. As protein: CASRNGGGTNTIYF.

This clonotype was counted between two and nine times. The rearrangement joins TRBV28 to TRBJ2-7; TRBD2 matches at 10 bases. Losses at the gene ends were 4 bases for V and 5 bases for J; bases not matched to a gene: 17. The germline V gene has CDR1 MDHEN and CDR2 SYDVKM. The CDR3 is 18 amino acids. The CDR3 coding sequence is TGTGCCAGCAGTTCTAGGCGGCTAGCGGGAGTGAGCGTCGACGAGCAGTACTTC. Its protein product is CASSSRRLAGVSVDEQYF.

This chain connects TRBV6-2 or TRBV6-3 to TRBJ2-5; TRBD1 might be the D (6 bases). The CDR3 consists of 12 residues. The germline gives CDR1 MNHEY, CDR2 SVGEGT. V gave up 5 bases and J gave up 7 bases, with 11 bases separating them. The CDR3 region has the DNA TGTGCCAGCAGTGGACAGTCGGGGACCCAGTACTTC. Encoded protein: CASSGQSGTQYF.

This clonotype has just one count. This chain joins TRBV2 and TRBJ2-7; 7 bases fit TRBD1. J lost 2 bases, V lost 7 bases, and 5 bases had no gene match. Germline V gene data show CDR1 as SNHLY and CDR2 as FYNNEI. CDR3 size: 13 residues. CDR3 coding DNA: TGTGCCAGCAAACGGGACAGTGCCTACGAGCAGTACTTC. Translated, it gives CASKRDSAYEQYF. Full variable domain (rest looked up from reference TRBV2 and TRBJ2-7): EPEVTQTPSHQVTQMGQEVILRCVPISNHLYFYWYRQILGQKVEFLVSFYNNEISEKSEIFDDQFSVERPDGSNFTLKIRSTKLEDSAMYFCASKRDSAYEQYFGPGTRLTVT.

A few counts support this clonotype. J is TRBJ2-7 and V is TRBV7-9; 7 bases fit TRBD2. CDR1 SEHNR and CDR2 FQNEAQ come from the germline V gene (reference sequence). The CDR3 runs 17 residues. The V gene end was trimmed by 1 base and the J gene end by 1 base; junction bases not matched to a gene: 10. CDR3 sequence reads: CASSLVGRAGRSYEQYF. The CDR3 DNA reads as TGTGCCAGCAGCTTAGTAGGGAGAGCGGGGCGGTCCTACGAGCAGTACTTC. Drawing the rest from reference TRBV7-9 and TRBJ2-7, the complete variable domain is DTGVSQNPRHKITKRGQNVTFRCDPISEHNRLYWYRQTLGQGPEFLTYFQNEAQLEKSRLLSDRFSAERPKGSFSTLEIQRTEQGDSAMYLCASSLVGRAGRSYEQYFGPGTRLTVT.

In its sample, this clonotype was seen a few times. The chain couples TRBV20-1 to TRBJ2-7; unclear D gene. V was pared by 6 bases and J by 6 bases, with 21 bases between. Germline V gene lookup returns CDR1 DFQATT and CDR2 SNEGSKA (reference sequence). CDR3 size: 14 residues. The CDR3 here is CSAQKLQSKAEQYF. The CDR3 nucleotides read TGCAGTGCGCAAAAGCTACAGAGCAAGGCCGAGCAGTACTTC.

The table lists this clonotype with a few counts. V usage is TRBV20-1 and J usage is TRBJ1-5; tentatively, D is TRBD1 (6 bases). CDR1 is DFQATT and CDR2 is SNEGSKA in the germline V gene (reference sequence). The CDR3 sequence is 13 residues long. V gave up 3 bases and J gave up 1 base, with 7 bases separating them. CDR3 region: CSASQGSNQPQHF. CDR3 nucleotides: TGCAGTGCTAGTCAGGGGAGCAATCAGCCCCAGCATTTT.

This chain connects TRBV19 to TRBJ1-1, with TRBD1 matching 12 bases. From germline, CDR1 is LNHDA and CDR2 SQIVND (reference sequence). The CDR3 covers 14 residues. J gave up 2 bases and V 9 bases, and 4 bases lay outside the gene matches. The CDR3 here is CARGQGANNTEAFF. Written as DNA, the CDR3 is TGTGCCAGGGGACAGGGGGCGAATAACACTGAAGCTTTCTTT.

In this sample, this clonotype turned up a few times. The chain carries TRBV4-1 and TRBJ1-1; 7 nucleotides match TRBD1. Germline V gene sequence: CDR1 MGHRA, CDR2 YSYEKL. J was trimmed by 4 bases and V by 4 bases; bases with no gene match: 6. This CDR3 spans 14 amino acids. As DNA, the CDR3 is TGCGCCAGCAGCCGTTACACAGGGGCCACTGAAGCTTTCTTT. It yields the protein CASSRYTGATEAFF.

This rearrangement joins TRBV7-3 to TRBJ1-1, with D possibly being TRBD1 (5 bases). From germline, CDR1 is SGHTA and CDR2 FQGTGA. V was clipped by 2 bases and J by 4 bases, with 14 bases between them. CDR3 length: 15 amino acids. The DNA of the CDR3 is TGTGCCAGCAGCTTACAATCAGGGTCGATCACTGAAGCTTTCTTT. Protein: CASSLQSGSITEAFF.

This clonotype came up many times. The chain employs TRBV4-3 and TRBJ2-6; D call uncertain. CDR1 is LGHNA and CDR2 is YSLEER in the germline V gene. The CDR3 runs 14 residues. V dropped 3 bases and J dropped 0 bases, with 3 bases sitting between them. This chain's CDR3 is CASSQASGANVLTF. The CDR3 DNA reads as TGCGCCAGCAGCCAGGCCTCTGGGGCCAACGTCCTGACTTTC.

In this sample, this clonotype turned up a few times. Sequence at one end of the junction differs from germline and may be a read error. The chain recombines TRBV27 with TRBJ2-5; D gene uncertain. Germline V gene data show CDR1 as MNHEY and CDR2 as SMNVEV (reference sequence). CDR3 size: 10 residues. The CDR3 sequence: CARSSETQYF. The CDR3 DNA reads TGTGCCAGGAGTTCAGAGACCCAGTACTTC.

The CDR3 region is CASSLVVAGAHEQFF. Here the CDR3 DNA reads TGTGCCAGCAGCTTGGTGGTAGCGGGAGCCCATGAGCAGTTCTTC. J is TRBJ2-1 and V is TRBV5-6, with 9 bases fitting TRBD2. With V trimmed by 0 bases and J by 8 bases, 6 bases remained unmatched. CDR1 is SGHDT, CDR2 YYEEEE, per germline. This CDR3 comprises 15 residues.

V and J are TRBV7-9 and TRBJ2-1; D is unresolved. The ends were cut back, 2 bases at V and 5 bases at J, with 13 bases in the middle. Germline values: CDR1 SEHNR, CDR2 FQNEAQ (reference sequence). The CDR3 sequence is 15 residues long. CDR3 protein: CASSLYGGAHNEQFF. Written as DNA, the CDR3 is TGTGCCAGCAGCTTATACGGCGGAGCCCACAATGAGCAGTTCTTC.

The rearrangement joins TRBV28 to TRBJ1-1, with a weak D call TRBD1 (5 bases). Germline CDR1 reads MDHEN; CDR2 reads SYDVKM. The V end was cut by 6 bases, the J end by 5 bases, with 10 bases between. CDR3 length: 12 amino acids. The CDR3 loop is CASREGWTEAFF. The CDR3 nucleotides read TGTGCCAGCAGGGAGGGGTGGACTGAAGCTTTCTTT.

This clonotype was seen ten or more times. This chain links TRBV12-3 or TRBV12-4 with TRBJ1-1; D call uncertain. The germline V and J ends were trimmed by 4 bases and 4 bases, with 13 bases remaining between them. This CDR3 comprises 14 residues. Here the CDR3 DNA reads TGTGCCAGCAGTTCTTCCCCGCCGAGCACTGAAGCTTTCTTT. Translating gives CASSSSPPSTEAFF.

This chain connects TRBV11-2 to TRBJ2-1, with 8 bases matching TRBD2. The junction had 12 bases not matched to a gene; V was cut back by 5 bases and J by 6 bases. This CDR3 has 16 amino acids. CDR1 and CDR2 from the germline V gene are SGHAT and FQNNGV. The CDR3 nucleotides read TGTGCCAGCAGCCCCCGGAACCAGCGGGGGTCCAATGAGCAGTTCTTC. Translated, it gives CASSPRNQRGSNEQFF.

The chain links TRBV5-1 to TRBJ2-5; 10 bases are a match to TRBD2. Trimming at V came to 7 bases and at J to 2 bases, leaving 8 bases not matched to a gene. Per germline, CDR1 SGHRS and CDR2 YFSETQ. The CDR3 covers 15 residues. In DNA, the CDR3 is TGCGCCAGCGGATGGACTAGCGGAGGGCAAGAGACCCAGTACTTC. The encoded protein is CASGWTSGGQETQYF.

The gene calls are TRBV28 and TRBJ2-7, with TRBD1 identical over 9 bases. V lost 5 bases, J lost 6 bases, and 8 bases stayed unmatched. Per germline, CDR1 MDHEN and CDR2 SYDVKM. This CDR3 has 14 residues. This CDR3 reads CASSPSGTGSEQYF. In nucleotides, the CDR3 is TGTGCCAGCAGTCCCTCGGGGACAGGGTCCGAGCAGTACTTC. Combining the CDR3 with reference TRBV28 and TRBJ2-7 gives the whole variable domain DVKVTQSSRYLVKRTGEKVFLECVQDMDHENMFWYRQDPGLGLRLIYFSYDVKMKEKGDIPEGYSVSREKKERFSLILESASTNQTSMYLCASSPSGTGSEQYFGPGTRLTVT.

This clonotype has at least ten counts. The chain joins TRBV20-1 to TRBJ1-1, with D uncertain. The CDR3 is 13 amino acids. V gave up 4 bases and J gave up 0 bases, with 9 bases separating them. CDR1 is DFQATT and CDR2 is SNEGSKA in the germline V gene (reference sequence). CDR3 coding DNA: TGCAGTGCTAATCCAACAGTGAACACTGAAGCTTTCTTT. It is translated as CSANPTVNTEAFF.